What follows is one T cell receptor (beta chain) and its context. The PCR made use of 60 Vbeta and 13 Jbeta primers. Clones were sequenced by immunoSEQ multiplex PCR, and TCRdb holds only the in-frame ones, with some missing. The sample comprises more than 85,000 clones, approximately 63% of which are singletons, and approximately 6% rests with the top ten. V was shortened by 1 base and J by 5 bases, with 11 bases between the two germline ends. This CDR3 contains 15 residues. Germline CDR1 and CDR2: MNHNS and SASEGT. The data originate from a study of cytomegalovirus exposure and HLA in healthy donors. Study-level information: Unique TCRs numbering roughly 85 million, obtained from HLA-typed donors, made up an early data release.

The chain recombines TRBV6-1 with TRBJ2-2; D ambiguous. The clonotype comes from a woman in her twenties or thirties in good health and CMV-seronegative. The sequenced sample was PBMCs. The CDR3 region has the DNA TGTGCCAGCAGTGAAGTCGGTGTGAAGACCGGGGAGCTGTTTTTT. Protein product: CASSEVGVKTGELFF.